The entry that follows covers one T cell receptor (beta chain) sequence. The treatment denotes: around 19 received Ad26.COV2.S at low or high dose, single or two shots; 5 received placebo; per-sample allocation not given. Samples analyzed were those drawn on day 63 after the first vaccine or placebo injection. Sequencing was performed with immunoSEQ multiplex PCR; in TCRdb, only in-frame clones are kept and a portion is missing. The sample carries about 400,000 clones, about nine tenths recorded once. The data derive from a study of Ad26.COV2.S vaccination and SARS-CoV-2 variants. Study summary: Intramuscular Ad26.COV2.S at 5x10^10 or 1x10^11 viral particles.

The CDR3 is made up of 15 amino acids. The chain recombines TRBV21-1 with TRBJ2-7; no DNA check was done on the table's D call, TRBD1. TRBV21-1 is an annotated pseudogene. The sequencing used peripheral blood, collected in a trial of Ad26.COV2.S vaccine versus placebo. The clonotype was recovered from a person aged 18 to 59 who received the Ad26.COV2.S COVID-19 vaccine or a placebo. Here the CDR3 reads CASSNEHRAHYEQYF. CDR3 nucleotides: TGTGCCAGCAGCAATGAACACAGGGCCCACTACGAGCAGTACTTC.